This T cell receptor beta chain was found in a study of CD8+ T cells in alopecia areata. Study information: Treatment comprised oral tofacitinib, 5 to 10 mg twice daily, in treated patients.

V trimming: 8 bases; J trimming: 4 bases; junction bases outside the gene matches: 8. This CDR3 spans 14 amino acids. CDR1 is MGHDK and CDR2 is SYGVNS in the germline V gene. Whole-study findings and limits: Tofacitinib yielded significantly lower scalp clonality and fewer expanded CD8+ clones among the top 100.

Treatment described: oral pan-JAK inhibitor, 5-10 mg twice daily. For this clone: Its antigen is as yet unknown.

Following RNA extraction, reverse transcription yielded cDNA that acted as the sequencing template. Here immunoSEQ multiplex PCR was the method, and the copy in TCRdb shows in-frame clones only, minus some. The sample has more than 110,000 clones, less than 70% seen once; the top ten hold approximately 15%. The rearrangement links TRBV25-1 to TRBJ1-2; 9 nucleotides line up with TRBD1. The specimen comprised CD8+ T cells sorted from blood, sampled at week 4, from a patient treated with tofacitinib. This sequence was found in a human donor with alopecia areata. This chain's CDR3 is CASALTGGLYGYTF. The DNA of the CDR3 is TGTGCCAGCGCTCTAACAGGGGGCCTCTATGGCTACACCTTC.